This T cell receptor beta chain is drawn from a study of T cells in Graves' hyperthyroidism and ophthalmopathy. This clonotype was recorded a few times. What it binds is not known. This may be a read error: a much more frequent sequence differs by one nucleotide. The CDR3 ends on some other residue instead of the conserved phenylalanine or tryptophan, so this is likely a read error. CDR3 size: 16 residues. The V end lost 5 bases, the J end lost 0 bases, and 14 bases lay between the germline ends. Germline CDR1 is LNHDA and CDR2 is SQIVND (reference sequence). Study results and caveats: Ophthalmopathy and stable hyperthyroidism were separated by a 13 V-J model.

Reasons for excluding patients were uncontrolled infection, other autoimmune disease, pregnancy or lactation. The diagnostic basis comprised clinical symptoms, serum thyroxine and TRAb, thyroid ultrasound and orbital computed tomography. Using 9.5 to 10 ml of fresh peripheral blood, PBMCs were prepared. Amplification yielded TCR beta CDR3 regions, with RNA transcripts as the source. First-round RT-PCR of the TCR CDR3 relied on the HTBI primer set. A single record per CDR3 protein comes from TCRdb applying MiXCR to the multiplex PCR reads. The sample yields some 270,000 distinct CDR3 sequences, approximately 25% seen once.

The chain has TRBV19 and TRBJ1-5, with D perhaps matching TRBD1 (5 bases). Input material: blood. The TCR sequence derives from a woman aged 40 to 55 with Graves' ophthalmopathy. CDR3 sequence: CASSPGRGYSNQPQHL. The CDR3 DNA is TGTGCCAGTAGTCCTGGACGGGGCTATAGCAATCAGCCCCAGCATCTT.